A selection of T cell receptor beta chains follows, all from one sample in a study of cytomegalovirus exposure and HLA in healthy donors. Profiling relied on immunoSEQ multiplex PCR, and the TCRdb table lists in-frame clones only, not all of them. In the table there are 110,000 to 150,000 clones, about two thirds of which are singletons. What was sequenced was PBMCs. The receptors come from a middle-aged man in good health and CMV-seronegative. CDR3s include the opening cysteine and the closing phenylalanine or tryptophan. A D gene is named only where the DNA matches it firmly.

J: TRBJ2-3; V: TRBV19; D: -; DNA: TGTGCCAGTAGTATTGGCGGATACACAGATACGCAGTATTTT; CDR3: CASSIGGYTDTQYF
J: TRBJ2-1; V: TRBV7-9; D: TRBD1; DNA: TGTGCCAGCAGCTTAGTACAGGGGAAATCGGGGAATGAGCAGTTCTTC; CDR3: CASSLVQGKSGNEQFF
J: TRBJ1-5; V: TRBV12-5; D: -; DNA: TGTGCTAGTGGTTTAACACAGGGACAGCCCCAGCATTTT; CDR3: CASGLTQGQPQHF
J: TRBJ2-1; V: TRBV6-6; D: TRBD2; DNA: TGTGCCAGCAGTCACGGGACTAGCGGAACCTACAATGAGCAGTTCTTC; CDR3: CASSHGTSGTYNEQFF
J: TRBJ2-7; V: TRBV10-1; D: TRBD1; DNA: TGCGCCAGCAGTCGTCGGACAGGGGGCGAGCAGTACTTC; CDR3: CASSRRTGGEQYF
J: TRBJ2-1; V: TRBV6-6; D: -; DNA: TGTGCCAGCAGTTACACGGCAGGGGAGCACAATGAGCAGTTCTTC; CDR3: CASSYTAGEHNEQFF
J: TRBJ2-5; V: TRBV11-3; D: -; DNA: TGTGCCAGCAGCTTGGACTCAGGGACCCAGTACTTC; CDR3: CASSLDSGTQYF
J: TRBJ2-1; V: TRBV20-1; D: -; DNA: TGCAGCCTCCGGGACTACAATGAGCAGTTCTTC; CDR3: CSLRDYNEQFF
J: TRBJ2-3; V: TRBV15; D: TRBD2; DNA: TGTGCCACCAGCGGCCCCGCCGCGACTAGCGGGAGAGAGGTTGGCACAGATACGCAGTATTTT; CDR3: CATSGPAATSGREVGTDTQYF
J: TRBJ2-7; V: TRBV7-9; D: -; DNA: TGTGCCAGTACCTTAAGTTCCGGGAGCTACGAGCAGTACTTC; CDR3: CASTLSSGSYEQYF
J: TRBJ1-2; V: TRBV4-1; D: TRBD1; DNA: TGCGCCAGCAGCCAACGGACAGGGGGAGACTATGGCTACACCTTC; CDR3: CASSQRTGGDYGYTF
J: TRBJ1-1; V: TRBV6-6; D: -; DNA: TGTGCCAGCACCAAGATTGGGGGGGGCACTGAAGCTTTCTTT; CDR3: CASTKIGGGTEAFF
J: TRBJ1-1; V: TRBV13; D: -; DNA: TGTGCCAGCAGCCGGACTGTTGAAGCTTTCTTT; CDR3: CASSRTVEAFF